A single sample gave rise to the 26 T cell receptor beta chains below, sequenced in a study of T-cell reconstitution after alpha-beta-depleted transplantation in children. Unique molecular identifiers were incorporated during preparation of the TCRbeta library. One entry per CDR3 protein results from TCRdb running MiXCR on the PCR reads. The data contain 700,000 to 850,000 distinct CDR3 sequences, about 15% of them singletons. Sample: PBMCs, mostly from graft donor cells, taken 360 days after TCRalphabeta/CD19-depleted stem cell transplant. The source of these receptors is a male patient under 18 who had a stem cell transplant for acute lymphoblastic leukemia, so the T cells may come from the graft donor.

A few counts support this clonotype. This sequence joins TRBV15 and TRBJ2-5; D not resolved. The CDR3 has 13 residues. The V and J ends lost 1 base and 1 base respectively, with 4 bases between them. CDR1 is LNHNV, CDR2 YYDKDF, per germline (reference sequence). CDR3 region: CATSRVSQETQYF. The CDR3 DNA sequence: TGTGCCACCAGCAGAGTAAGCCAAGAGACCCAGTACTTC.

The rearrangement joins TRBV4-1 to TRBJ1-4; TRBD1 agrees at 9 bases. The CDR3 loop spans 17 amino acids. The ends lost 4 bases at V and 5 bases at J; junction bases unmatched: 11. The germline V gene encodes CDR1 MGHRA and CDR2 YSYEKL. The CDR3 DNA reads as TGCGCCAGCAGCCGACCAGGGACAGGGTGGAGGAATGAAAAACTGTTTTTT. Translated: CASSRPGTGWRNEKLFF.

This clonotype was counted ten times or more. This chain joins TRBV12-3 or TRBV12-4 and TRBJ2-7; D is unclear. This CDR3 region has 14 residues. The ends were cut back, 2 bases at V and 0 bases at J, with 8 bases in the middle. The CDR3 loop reads CASSLSWSSYEQYF. The CDR3 bases are TGTGCCAGCAGTTTAAGTTGGTCCTCCTACGAGCAGTACTTC.

This chain links TRBV18 with TRBJ1-2; no firm D call. The CDR3 is 14 amino acids. Germline-derived CDR1 and CDR2 are KGHSH and LQKENI. The V gene lost 4 bases and the J gene lost 4 bases, with 13 bases spanning the gap. CDR3 sequence: CASSQEGTGYGYTF. DNA for the CDR3: TGTGCCAGCTCACAGGAGGGTACGGGCTATGGCTACACCTTC. Combining the CDR3 with reference TRBV18 and TRBJ1-2 gives the whole variable domain NAGVMQNPRHLVRRRGQEARLRCSPMKGHSHVYWYRQLPEEGLKFMVYLQKENIIDESGMPKERFSAEFPKEGPSILRIQQVVRGDSAAYFCASSQEGTGYGYTFGSGTRLTVV.

The sample holds a few counts of this clonotype. The rearrangement links TRBV7-6 to TRBJ2-1; tentative D call: TRBD1 (5 bases). The CDR3 is 14 residues long. Germline V CDR1 and CDR2: SGHVS, FNYEAQ. Trimming removed 4 bases from V and 4 bases from J, with 11 bases in between. The CDR3 nucleotides are TGTGCCAGCAGCTCAAAGGGGCCGTACAATGAGCAGTTCTTC. Its protein product is CASSSKGPYNEQFF.

The V call is TRBV6-5, the J call TRBJ2-3, with TRBD2 matching over 10 bases. Germline CDR1 reads MNHEY; CDR2 reads SVGAGI. CDR3 length: 16 residues. V gave up 6 bases and J gave up 2 bases; unmatched junction bases: 8. The CDR3 region has the DNA TGTGCCAGCAGAGGACTAGCGGTACCTAACACAGATACGCAGTATTTT. This translates into CASRGLAVPNTDTQYF.

This clonotype appeared a few times. This chain links TRBV3-1 with TRBJ2-5; TRBD1 aligns across 10 bases. In germline, CDR1 is LGHDT, CDR2 YNNKEL (reference sequence). This CDR3 region has 16 residues. V was pared by 0 bases and J by 4 bases, with 5 bases of the junction left unmatched. The CDR3 nucleotides read TGTGCCAGCAGCCAAGATATCGGGACAGGGGTAGAGACCCAGTACTTC. Amino acid sequence: CASSQDIGTGVETQYF.

This sequence joins TRBV29-1 and TRBJ2-1; 10 positions agree with TRBD1. From germline, CDR1 is SQVTM and CDR2 ANQGSEA. V dropped 1 base and J dropped 8; count of bases not matched to a gene: 8. The CDR3 is 15 residues long. The CDR3 coding sequence is TGCAGCGTTGAAGCCGGGACAGGGGATTCCGATGAGCAGTTCTTC. Amino acid sequence: CSVEAGTGDSDEQFF.

This rearrangement joins TRBV2 to TRBJ2-1; D is uncertain. Trimming removed 1 base at V and 2 bases at J, with 12 bases between. The CDR3 spans 16 residues. Germline CDR1 and CDR2: SNHLY and FYNNEI. The CDR3 sequence is CASSEEPPGPYNEQFF. CDR3 in DNA: TGTGCCAGCAGTGAAGAACCGCCTGGCCCCTACAATGAGCAGTTCTTC.

The sample holds a few counts of this clonotype. The chain employs TRBV27 and TRBJ2-6; D not resolved. Looked up from germline, CDR1 is MNHEY and CDR2 is SMNVEV (reference sequence). V was shortened by 1 base and J by 3 bases, with 4 bases between the two germline ends. This CDR3 contains 14 residues. The CDR3 sequence is CASSLWDGANVLTF. The CDR3 nucleotides are TGTGCCAGCAGTTTATGGGATGGGGCCAACGTCCTGACTTTC.

This clonotype was seen a few times. V is TRBV6-5 and J is TRBJ1-2, with D unclear. Germline assignment: CDR1 MNHEY and CDR2 SVGAGI. Trimming took 2 bases from V and 0 from J, leaving 7 bases between them. The CDR3 spans 14 residues. The CDR3 sequence is CASSYSAANYGYTF. CDR3 DNA: TGTGCCAGCAGTTACAGCGCGGCTAACTATGGCTACACCTTC.

This clonotype was seen a handful of times. J is TRBJ2-3 and V is TRBV11-2, with D perhaps TRBD1 (7 bases). Germline V lookup: CDR1 SGHAT, CDR2 FQNNGV. The CDR3 spans 18 residues. V was cut by 0 bases and J by 4 bases, with 20 bases left in between. The CDR3 reads CASSLDVVGRGEADTQYF. DNA for the CDR3: TGTGCCAGCAGCTTAGATGTAGTGGGCAGGGGGGAAGCAGATACGCAGTATTTT.

The chain has TRBV4-1 and TRBJ2-1, with 7 bases that match TRBD2. Germline CDR1 reads MGHRA; CDR2 reads YSYEKL. The CDR3 has 15 residues. J gave up 5 bases and V 6 bases, and 10 bases lay outside the gene matches. The CDR3 reads CASRVFWGGDNEQFF. In nucleotides, the CDR3 is TGCGCCAGCAGGGTGTTTTGGGGGGGGGACAATGAGCAGTTCTTC.

This clonotype was found a few times. The chain employs TRBV4-1 and TRBJ1-1, with 8 bases that match TRBD1. Losses at the gene ends were 4 bases for V and 11 bases for J; bases not matched to a gene: 6. This CDR3 is built from 12 residues. Germline V CDR1 and CDR2: MGHRA, YSYEKL. The CDR3 nucleotides are TGCGCCAGCAGCCTTACAGGGGGTGAGGCTTTCTTT. It is translated as CASSLTGGEAFF.

This clonotype has ten or more counts. J is TRBJ2-4 and V is TRBV30; D is undetermined. This CDR3 is built from 11 residues. The V end lost 2 bases, the J end lost 3 bases, and 2 bases lay between the germline ends. The germline CDR1 and CDR2 sequences are GTSNPN and SVGIG (reference sequence). The CDR3 DNA follows: TGTGCCTGGAGTATCAAAAACATTCAGTACTTC. The encoded protein is CAWSIKNIQYF.

This chain joins TRBV12-5 and TRBJ2-3; the match to TRBD2 covers 12 bases. CDR3 size: 16 residues. Germline values: CDR1 LGHNT, CDR2 FRNRAP. After removal of 5 bases from V and 2 bases from J, the junction contained 5 bases not matched to a gene. CDR3 nucleotide sequence: TGTGCTAGTGGTCTAGGACTAGCGGGGCTCACAGATACGCAGTATTTT. This translates into CASGLGLAGLTDTQYF.

This chain connects TRBV29-1 to TRBJ1-1, with D unresolved. Trimming took 3 bases from V and 10 from J, leaving 12 bases between them. Germline CDR1 and CDR2: SQVTM and ANQGSEA. The CDR3 extends over 11 amino acids. The CDR3 here is CSVDVAVGAFF. In DNA form, the CDR3 reads TGCAGCGTTGATGTCGCAGTCGGAGCTTTCTTT.

The gene calls are TRBV4-1 and TRBJ1-5, with D tentatively TRBD1 (6 bases). Trimming removed 3 bases from V and 3 bases from J, with 9 bases in between. CDR1 is MGHRA, CDR2 YSYEKL, per germline. This CDR3 has 14 residues. The CDR3 DNA is TGCGCCAGCAGCCACTGGACAGTCAATCAGCCCCAGCATTTT. Protein sequence: CASSHWTVNQPQHF.

The sample holds one count of this clonotype. V usage is TRBV6-5 and J usage is TRBJ2-5; TRBD2 might be the D (6 bases). V was cut by 4 bases and J by 2 bases, with 20 bases left in between. Germline-derived CDR1 and CDR2 are MNHEY and SVGAGI. CDR3 length: 17 amino acids. CDR3 amino acids: CASSLAPRTSSQETQYF. The CDR3 DNA follows: TGTGCCAGCAGTTTGGCCCCGAGAACTAGCAGTCAAGAGACCCAGTACTTC.

The chain joins TRBV19 to TRBJ2-1; the match to TRBD1 covers 12 bases. CDR3 length equals 19 residues. Germline lookup yields CDR1 LNHDA and CDR2 SQIVND (reference sequence). V was pared by 5 bases and J by 5 bases, with 16 bases of the junction left unmatched. In DNA, the CDR3 is TGTGCCAGTAGTCCCCGGGACAGGGGGCGGGTGGGTCTCGACAATGAGCAGTTCTTC. Translation: CASSPRDRGRVGLDNEQFF.

This clonotype appeared a few times. CDR3 nucleotides: TGTGCCAGCAGACCGGACAGGGGGATCTACGAGCAGTACTTC. This codes for CASRPDRGIYEQYF. The V and J genes are TRBV12-3 or TRBV12-4 and TRBJ2-7, with 10 bases matching TRBD1. The CDR3 is 14 amino acids. V was clipped by 6 bases and J by 3 bases; unmatched bases: 5.

This clonotype has a handful of counts. V usage is TRBV6-5 and J usage is TRBJ2-7; TRBD1 matches 10 bases. Germline CDR1 is MNHEY and CDR2 is SVGAGI. The CDR3 length is 15 residues. V lost 0 bases to trimming and J lost 5 bases; unmatched junction nucleotides: 4. CDR3 in amino acids: CASSYSGQGSHEQYF. In nucleotides, the CDR3 is TGTGCCAGCAGTTACTCGGGACAGGGGAGCCACGAGCAGTACTTC.

This clonotype was seen a handful of times. V and J are TRBV21-1 and TRBJ1-1; whether TRBD1, the table's D call, matches the DNA was not checked. TRBV21-1 corresponds to a pseudogene. This CDR3 region has 16 residues. Here the CDR3 DNA reads TGTGCCAGCAGCAAAGGAAGCGGAGGGGCGCAGACTGAAGCTTTCTTT. It yields the protein CASSKGSGGAQTEAFF.

The genes are TRBV5-1 and TRBJ2-3; perhaps TRBD1 as D (6 bases). This CDR3 is 13 amino acids long. Per the germline V gene, CDR1 is SGHRS and CDR2 is YFSETQ. V was clipped by 8 bases and J by 5 bases, with 15 bases between them. The CDR3 DNA follows: TGCGCCAGTTTCGGACAGCCACAAGATACGCAGTATTTT. Translation gives CASFGQPQDTQYF.

The chain is built from TRBV6-1 and TRBJ1-5; D not resolved. The CDR3 length is 18 residues. Looked up from germline, CDR1 is MNHNS and CDR2 is SASEGT. Trimming cost V 5 bases and J 0 bases, with 20 bases left between them. The CDR3 bases are TGTGCCAGCAGTCCCGGACTCTCCGGGATATATAGCAATCAGCCCCAGCATTTT. Its protein product is CASSPGLSGIYSNQPQHF.

The V gene is TRBV28, the J gene TRBJ2-6; D unclear. This CDR3 has 16 amino acids. CDR1 and CDR2 from the germline V gene are MDHEN and SYDVKM. Trimming removed 6 bases from V and 1 base from J, with 13 bases in between. The chain's CDR3 is CASRPLGISGANVLTF. Here the CDR3 DNA reads TGTGCCAGCAGACCACTGGGAATTTCTGGGGCCAACGTCCTGACTTTC.